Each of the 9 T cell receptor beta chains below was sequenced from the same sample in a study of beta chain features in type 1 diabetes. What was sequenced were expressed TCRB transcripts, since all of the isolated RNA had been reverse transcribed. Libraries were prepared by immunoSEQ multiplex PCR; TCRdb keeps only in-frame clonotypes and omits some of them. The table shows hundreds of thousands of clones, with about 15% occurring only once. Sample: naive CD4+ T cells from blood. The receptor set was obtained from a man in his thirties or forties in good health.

In DNA, the CDR3 is TGTGCCAGCAGCGTAGCTGAGAACTACAACAATGAGCAGTTCTTC. Residues: CASSVAENYNNEQFF. This chain joins TRBV9 and TRBJ2-1; D gene uncertain. CDR3 length: 15 residues. CDR1 is SGDLS and CDR2 is YYNGEE in the germline V gene. Trimming removed 0 bases at V and 5 bases at J, with 12 bases between.

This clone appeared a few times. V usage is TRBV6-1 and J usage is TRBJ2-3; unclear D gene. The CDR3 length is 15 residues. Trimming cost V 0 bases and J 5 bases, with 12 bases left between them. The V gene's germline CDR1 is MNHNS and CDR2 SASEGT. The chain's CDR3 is CASSEASFQRDTQYF. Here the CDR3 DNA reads TGTGCCAGCAGTGAAGCGTCGTTCCAGAGAGATACGCAGTATTTT.

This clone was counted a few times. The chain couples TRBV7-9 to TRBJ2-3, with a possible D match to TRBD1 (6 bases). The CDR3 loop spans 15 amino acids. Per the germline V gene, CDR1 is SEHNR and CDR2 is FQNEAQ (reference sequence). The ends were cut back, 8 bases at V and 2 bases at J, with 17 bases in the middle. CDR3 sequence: CASQRTGLHTDTQYF. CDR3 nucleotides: TGTGCCAGCCAAAGAACAGGGTTACACACAGATACGCAGTATTTT.

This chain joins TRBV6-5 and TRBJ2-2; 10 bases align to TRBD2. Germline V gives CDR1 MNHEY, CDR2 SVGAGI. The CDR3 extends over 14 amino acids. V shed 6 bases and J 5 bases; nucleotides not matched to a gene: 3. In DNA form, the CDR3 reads TGTGCCAGCAGCTCTAGCGGGGGTACCGGGGAGCTGTTTTTT. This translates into CASSSSGGTGELFF.

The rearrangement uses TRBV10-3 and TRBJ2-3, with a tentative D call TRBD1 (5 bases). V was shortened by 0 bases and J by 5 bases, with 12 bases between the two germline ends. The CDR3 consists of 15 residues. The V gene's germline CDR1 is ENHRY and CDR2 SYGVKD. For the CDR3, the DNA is TGTGCCATCAGTGAGTCGGACACTCGAGGAGATACGCAGTATTTT. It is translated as CAISESDTRGDTQYF.

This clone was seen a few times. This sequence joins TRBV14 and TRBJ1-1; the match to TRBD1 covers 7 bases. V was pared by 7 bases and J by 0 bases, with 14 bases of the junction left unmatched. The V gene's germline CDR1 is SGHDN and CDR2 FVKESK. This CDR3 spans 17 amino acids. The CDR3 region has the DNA TGTGCCAGCACTCGAATTCAGGGGGGAGGGATGAACACTGAAGCTTTCTTT. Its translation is CASTRIQGGGMNTEAFF.

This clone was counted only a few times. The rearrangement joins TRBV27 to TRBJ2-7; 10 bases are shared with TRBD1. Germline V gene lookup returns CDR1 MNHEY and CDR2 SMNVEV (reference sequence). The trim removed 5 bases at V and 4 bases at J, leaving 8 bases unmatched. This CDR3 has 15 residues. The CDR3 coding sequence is TGTGCCAGCAGTCCGTTGAAGGACAGGGGGTACGAGCAGTACTTC. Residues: CASSPLKDRGYEQYF.

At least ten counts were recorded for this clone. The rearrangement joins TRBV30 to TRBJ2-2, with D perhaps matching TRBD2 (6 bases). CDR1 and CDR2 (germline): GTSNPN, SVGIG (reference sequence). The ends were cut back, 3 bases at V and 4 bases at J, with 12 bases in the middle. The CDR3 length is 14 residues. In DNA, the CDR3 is TGTGCCTGGAGCGGGAGTCTACTCACCGGGGAGCTGTTTTTT. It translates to CAWSGSLLTGELFF.

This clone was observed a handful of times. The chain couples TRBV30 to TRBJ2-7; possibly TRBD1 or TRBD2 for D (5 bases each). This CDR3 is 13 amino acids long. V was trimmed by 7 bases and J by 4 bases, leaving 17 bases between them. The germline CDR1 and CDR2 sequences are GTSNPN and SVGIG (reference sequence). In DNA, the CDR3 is TGTGCCTACCTCGGGACGCGGGTTTACGAGCAGTACGTC. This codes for CAYLGTRVYEQYV.